This TCR beta chain was recorded in a study of T-cell memory formation after mild COVID-19. Study in general: Largely, the TCR clusters proved donor specific.

After 5'RACE with constant-segment primers, TCR alpha and TCR beta cDNA libraries carrying sample barcodes and UMIs were obtained. TCRdb redid the calling of the 5' RACE reads with MiXCR, one entry per CDR3 protein. This sample has fewer than 250,000 distinct CDR3 sequences, with 15% found just once. Study findings and constraints: Contracting clones from day 15 to 85 had balanced CD4/CD8; later expanders favoured CD4+.

This clonotype was seen more than once but under ten times. Its target is unknown. Sequenced input: PBMCs or a T cell subset sorted from them (not recorded which). This TCR derives from an adult woman who had mild COVID-19 (a few samples of this study predate the infection). Cell type and time point are not known.

The chain's CDR3 is CASSKETSDTQYF. The CDR3 bases are TGCGCCAGCAGCAAAGAAACCTCAGATACGCAGTATTTT. The V call is TRBV5-1, the J call TRBJ2-3; D gene ambiguous. Germline CDR1 reads SGHRS; CDR2 reads YFSETQ. V dropped 4 bases and J dropped 4 bases, with 10 bases sitting between them. CDR3 length equals 13 residues.